One and the same sample provided the 24 T cell receptor beta chains below, sequenced in a study of T cell responses to AZD1222 COVID-19 vaccine. The protocol was immunoSEQ multiplex PCR, while the TCRdb copy is restricted to in-frame clones and leaves out a portion. The sample shows around 78,000 clones, about 89% of them seen only once. The sample in question was peripheral blood, obtained on day 0 of MenACWY control vaccination. The receptors here all came from an adult in good health.

The count of this clone is one. This sequence joins TRBV6-1 and TRBJ2-7, with D possibly being TRBD1 (5 bases). The V end was cut by 2 bases, the J end by 4 bases, with 15 bases between. There are 15 residues in the CDR3. Per germline, CDR1 MNHNS and CDR2 SASEGT. The CDR3 reads CASSEIPQGSYEQYF. CDR3 nucleotides: TGTGCCAGCAGTGAAATCCCGCAGGGATCGTACGAGCAGTACTTC.

The CDR3 reads CASSSSVANVLTF. The CDR3 DNA is TGTGCCAGCAGTTCGAGTGTGGCCAACGTCCTGACTTTC. The chain links TRBV12-3 or TRBV12-4 to TRBJ2-6; unclear D gene. The V end lost 4 bases, the J end lost 6 bases, and 7 bases lay between the germline ends. This CDR3 has 13 residues.

The V call is TRBV19, the J call TRBJ2-1; the D gene is possibly TRBD2 (5 bases). From germline, CDR1 is LNHDA and CDR2 SQIVND (reference sequence). This CDR3 contains 12 residues. Trimming removed 1 base at V and 11 bases at J, with 9 bases between. The CDR3 sequence is CASSIGGDQQFF. CDR3 nucleotides: TGTGCCAGTAGTATAGGGGGAGACCAGCAGTTCTTC.

V is TRBV28 and J is TRBJ1-1; 7 positions agree with TRBD1. The CDR3 has 16 amino acids. J lost 1 base, V lost 6 bases, and 11 bases had no gene match. Germline lookup yields CDR1 MDHEN and CDR2 SYDVKM. The CDR3 here is CASSPNAGTENTEAFF. CDR3 DNA sequence: TGTGCCAGCAGCCCCAACGCCGGGACAGAGAACACTGAAGCTTTCTTT.

The chain employs TRBV9 and TRBJ2-5; D remains ambiguous. V dropped 0 bases and J dropped 2 bases, with 11 bases sitting between them. This CDR3 region has 15 residues. Germline CDR1 SGDLS, CDR2 YYNGEE. The CDR3 coding sequence is TGTGCCAGCAGCGTAGTACCCGGGCCTCAAGAGACCCAGTACTTC. Its translation is CASSVVPGPQETQYF.

This clone came up a few times. The chain recombines TRBV7-2 with TRBJ2-7; D may be TRBD2 (6 bases). The CDR3 is 15 residues long. Germline-derived CDR1 and CDR2 are SGHTA and FQGNSA. V lost 5 bases to trimming and J lost 4 bases, with 18 bases between them. DNA of the CDR3: TGTGCCAGCAGCCCCGGCGGGCTGGGGGGATACGAGCAGTACTTC. This encodes CASSPGGLGGYEQYF.

The J gene is TRBJ2-1, the V gene TRBV15; 7 bases agree with TRBD1. Germline V gene data show CDR1 as LNHNV and CDR2 as YYDKDF (reference sequence). CDR3 length equals 18 residues. Germline trimming cut 1 base from V and 1 base from J; bases unmatched to any gene: 10. The CDR3, as DNA: TGTGCCACCAGCAGAGCCCGGAGACAGGGTAGTTCCTACAATGAGCAGTTCTTC. Translated: CATSRARRQGSSYNEQFF.

V usage is TRBV30 and J usage is TRBJ1-2, with 8 bases matching TRBD1. Trimming removed 3 bases from V and 8 bases from J; junction bases left unmatched: 17. The germline gives CDR1 GTSNPN, CDR2 SVGIG (reference sequence). This CDR3 contains 16 residues. This CDR3 reads CAWSPAGTGSPGGYTF. The DNA of the CDR3 is TGTGCCTGGAGCCCGGCCGGGACAGGTAGTCCTGGAGGCTACACCTTC.

The V gene is TRBV27, the J gene TRBJ2-7; no reliable D call. The V end lost 6 bases, the J end lost 3 bases, and 9 bases lay between the germline ends. CDR3 size: 12 residues. Germline values: CDR1 MNHEY, CDR2 SMNVEV (reference sequence). The CDR3 loop is CASSPGSYEQYF. The CDR3 DNA reads as TGTGCCAGCAGCCCCGGCAGCTACGAGCAGTACTTC.

The genes are TRBV25-1 and TRBJ2-5; maybe TRBD2 (5 bases). CDR1 and CDR2 (germline): MGHDK, SYGVNS. This CDR3 region has 17 residues. Trimming pared 6 bases from V and 5 bases from J, leaving 25 bases between. The CDR3 DNA reads TGTGCCAGCAGCCACGACCTCTCCTGGGCGGGCCGTGAGACCCAGTACTTC. As protein: CASSHDLSWAGRETQYF. The full variable domain, its missing parts supplied by reference TRBV25-1 and TRBJ2-5, is EADIYQTPRYLVIGTGKKITLECSQTMGHDKMYWYQQDPGMELHLIHYSYGVNSTEKGDLSSESTVSRIRTEHFPLTLESARPSHTSQYLCASSHDLSWAGRETQYFGPGTRLLVL.

The chain joins TRBV2 to TRBJ1-3; 9 bases line up with TRBD1. This CDR3 region has 15 residues. After removal of 4 bases from V and 4 bases from J, the junction contained 5 bases not matched to a gene. Germline V gene lookup returns CDR1 SNHLY and CDR2 FYNNEI. The CDR3 spells CASSAGTGWGNTIYF. The CDR3 region has the DNA TGTGCCAGCAGTGCCGGGACAGGGTGGGGAAACACCATATATTTT.

The rearrangement joins TRBV7-3 to TRBJ1-2; perhaps TRBD1 as D (5 bases). Germline V gives CDR1 SGHTA, CDR2 FQGTGA. The germline V and J ends were trimmed by 5 bases and 8 bases, with 21 bases remaining between them. The length of the CDR3 is 15 residues. CDR3 protein: CASSKRDPVPRGYTF. The DNA of the CDR3 is TGTGCCAGCAGCAAAAGGGACCCGGTACCGAGGGGCTACACCTTC.

J is TRBJ1-2 and V is TRBV27, with 7 bases lining up with TRBD1. This CDR3 contains 16 residues. Germline-derived CDR1 and CDR2 are MNHEY and SMNVEV (reference sequence). Germline trimming cut 4 bases from V and 6 bases from J; bases unmatched to any gene: 14. CDR3 coding DNA: TGTGCCAGCAGTTCCCTCTCACGACAGGGCCCTAATGGCTACACCTTC. It codes for CASSSLSRQGPNGYTF.

The chain recombines TRBV7-2 with TRBJ1-3; TRBD1 might be the D (6 bases). The length of the CDR3 is 15 residues. Germline CDR1 is SGHTA and CDR2 is FQGNSA. V was cut by 4 bases and J by 0 bases, with 10 bases left in between. CDR3 region: CASSWGQFSGNTIYF. In nucleotides, the CDR3 is TGTGCCAGCAGCTGGGGGCAATTCTCTGGAAACACCATATATTTT.

The rearrangement uses TRBV7-9 and TRBJ2-1, with no clear D. Germline V gene sequence: CDR1 SEHNR, CDR2 FQNEAQ (reference sequence). CDR3 length: 11 amino acids. V lost 5 bases and J 6 bases, leaving 5 bases between the germline ends. The CDR3 DNA follows: TGTGCCAGCAGCCTGCCCAATGAGCAGTTCTTC. The encoded protein is CASSLPNEQFF.

The chain recombines TRBV3-1 (or the pseudogene TRBV3-2) with TRBJ1-4; perhaps TRBD1 as D (5 bases). The CDR3 length is 16 residues. V was shortened by 9 bases and J by 0 bases, with 17 bases between the two germline ends. Germline-derived CDR1 and CDR2 are LGHDT and YNNKEL (reference sequence). The CDR3 bases are TGTGCCAGTGGAACGTCTAGGGGTCCAACTAATGAAAAACTGTTTTTT. Protein sequence: CASGTSRGPTNEKLFF.

This clone qualifies as medium-sized. The rearrangement joins TRBV6-5 to TRBJ2-5; no definite D call. Trimming stripped 8 bases from V and 4 bases from J, with 11 bases between. Germline CDR1 reads MNHEY; CDR2 reads SVGAGI. CDR3 length: 12 amino acids. The CDR3 loop is CASGNFRETQYF. CDR3 DNA sequence: TGTGCCAGCGGAAATTTCAGAGAGACCCAGTACTTC.

This clone was picked up one time. The rearrangement joins TRBV6-5 to TRBJ2-1, with a weak D call TRBD1 (6 bases). The CDR3 is 16 residues long. Trimming removed 0 bases from V and 7 bases from J, with 16 bases in between. The germline gives CDR1 MNHEY, CDR2 SVGAGI. This CDR3 reads CASSYSRTALGNEQFF. Written as DNA, the CDR3 is TGTGCCAGCAGTTACTCCCGGACAGCCTTGGGGAATGAGCAGTTCTTC.

The V gene is TRBV10-2, the J gene TRBJ1-1; D gene unclear. The CDR3 runs 16 residues. From germline, CDR1 is WSHSY and CDR2 SAAADI. Between the trimmed V and J ends, which lost 1 base and 3 bases, there was a span of 15 bases. The CDR3 region has the DNA TGCGCCAGCAGTGAGTTCCCGACGGGGAGGGACACTGAAGCTTTCTTT. Translated, it gives CASSEFPTGRDTEAFF.

This rearrangement joins TRBV29-1 to TRBJ1-2; no firm D call. Deletions cut 8 bases from V and 6 bases from J, with 19 bases between. CDR1 and CDR2 (germline): SQVTM, ANQGSEA. The CDR3 is 13 residues long. The CDR3 nucleotides read TGCAGCACAGAGGGTCCGACCTCGGATGGCTACACCTTC. It is translated as CSTEGPTSDGYTF.

The CDR3 region is CASSSGGHTEAFF. Written as DNA, the CDR3 is TGTGCCAGCAGCTCAGGAGGGCACACTGAAGCTTTCTTT. This chain joins TRBV7-3 and TRBJ1-1; D is undetermined. Germline lookup yields CDR1 SGHTA and CDR2 FQGTGA. The CDR3 contains 13 residues. Trimming left V 4 bases short and J 3 bases short, with 9 bases between.

As regards this clone: A read error may account for a junction end that differs from germline. This chain connects TRBV5-4 to TRBJ2-7, with D possibly TRBD2 on 5 matching bases. CDR3 size: 14 residues. Per germline, CDR1 SGHNT and CDR2 YYREEE (reference sequence). Here the CDR3 DNA reads TGTGCCACCAGCGGCGTTGGCCCCATTGCCGAGCAGTACTTC. Translation: CATSGVGPIAEQYF.

The rearrangement joins TRBV11-2 to TRBJ2-7, with 9 nucleotides matching TRBD1. V shed 5 bases and J 1 base; nucleotides not matched to a gene: 6. The CDR3 contains 15 residues. Per germline, CDR1 SGHAT and CDR2 FQNNGV. The CDR3 region is CASSLAGQGSYEQYF. CDR3 DNA sequence: TGTGCCAGCAGCCTAGCCGGACAGGGGTCCTACGAGCAGTACTTC.

The gene calls are TRBV7-2 and TRBJ1-2, with unresolved D. Trimming left V 3 bases short and J 6 bases short, with 11 bases between. Looked up from germline, CDR1 is SGHTA and CDR2 is FQGNSA. The CDR3 is made up of 13 amino acids. DNA for the CDR3: TGTGCCAGCAGCTTCAACCCTTCGCATGGCTACACCTTC. This codes for CASSFNPSHGYTF.